The clone carrying this T cell receptor beta chain came up many times. Its antigen is not known. The data derive from a study of regulatory T cells in long-lasting Graves disease. This CDR3 has 15 residues. Germline V gives CDR1 SGHTA, CDR2 FQGNSA. The V and J ends lost 5 bases and 0 bases, in that order; junction bases with no gene match: 2. Study-wide results and limits: The sample size was small, and this may have reduced accuracy. Persistent-disease Graves' patients showed less TCR diversity than new cases.

Building the TCR beta libraries relied on iRepertoire HTBI primers, and CDR3 regions underwent Arm-PCR. One entry per CDR3 protein, called by TCRdb with MiXCR from the multiplex PCR reads. Seen here are 350,000 to 400,000 distinct CDR3 sequences, 15% to 20% observed once, and the top ten hold around 20%. Time point defined: newly diagnosed GD, antithyroid drugs for less than 3 months. Making the TCR library involved RNA that had been extracted from PBMCs. These records were also assigned to another study, of T cells in Graves' hyperthyroidism and ophthalmopathy. In that study: The hyperthyroidism patients had all been newly diagnosed, and their disease duration was under 2 months. Their ages ranged from 18 to 65 years. Ophthalmopathy and stable hyperthyroidism were told apart by a 13 V-J model.

The TCR comes from a woman in her late teens or twenties with Graves disease. This chain connects TRBV7-2 to TRBJ2-3, with 10 bases aligning to TRBD2. Sequencing used peripheral blood mononuclear cells (PBMCs), obtained at new diagnosis, from a patient treated with antithyroid drugs. CDR3 in amino acids: CASSILAGSTDTQYF. As DNA, the CDR3 is TGTGCCAGCAGCATACTAGCGGGGAGCACAGATACGCAGTATTTT. Full variable domain (remainder filled in from reference TRBV7-2 and TRBJ2-3): GAGVSQSPSNKVTEKGKDVELRCDPISGHTALYWYRQSLGQGLEFLIYFQGNSAPDKSGLPSDRFSAERTGGSVSTLTIQRTQQEDSAVYLCASSILAGSTDTQYFGPGTRLTVL.